The 27 T cell receptor beta chains in this list originate from one sample, sequenced in a study of OX40 agonist ivuxolimab in advanced cancers. The table came from immunoSEQ multiplex PCR; TCRdb's copy has only in-frame clones and leaves some out. The sample includes tens of thousands of clones, 83% of them seen just once. The specimen comprised CD4+ or CD8+ T cells sorted from blood, sampled in a trial of the OX40 agonist ivuxolimab. These receptors all stem from an adult with an advanced solid tumor such as melanoma, head and neck, liver or kidney cancer.

V gene TRBV7-6 combines with J gene TRBJ2-2; D is undetermined. The CDR3 is made up of 14 amino acids. The V gene lost 7 bases and the J gene lost 6 bases, with 15 bases spanning the gap. The germline gives CDR1 SGHVS, CDR2 FNYEAQ. The DNA of the CDR3 is TGTGCCAGCACGTCAGGAGAGGTTCCCGGGGAGCTGTTTTTT. Its translation: CASTSGEVPGELFF.

This clone has more than one count but fewer than ten. The CDR3 is CASSLGGSLGDYTF. Written as DNA, the CDR3 is TGCGCCAGCAGCTTGGGCGGCAGTTTAGGGGACTACACCTTC. The rearrangement uses TRBV5-1 and TRBJ1-2; D possibly corresponds to TRBD1 (5 bases). The germline CDR1 and CDR2 sequences are SGHRS and YFSETQ. This CDR3 is built from 14 residues. Trimming left V 0 bases short and J 10 bases short, with 16 bases between.

This clone was found once. The rearrangement links TRBV19 to TRBJ2-7; 10 nucleotides line up with TRBD1. This CDR3 has 13 residues. The J segment lost 4 bases and the V segment lost 7 bases, leaving 4 bases of the junction unmatched. Germline V lookup: CDR1 LNHDA, CDR2 SQIVND (reference sequence). The CDR3 region is CASKQDRGYEQYF. CDR3 bases: TGTGCCAGTAAACAGGACAGGGGGTACGAGCAGTACTTC.

The genes are TRBV6-6 and TRBJ2-1, with TRBD2 matching 7 bases. The CDR3 has 12 residues. After removal of 8 bases from V and 3 bases from J, the junction contained 1 base not matched to a gene. Germline assignment: CDR1 MNHNY and CDR2 SVGAGI (reference sequence). CDR3: CASLADYNEQFF. CDR3 bases: TGTGCCAGCCTAGCGGACTACAATGAGCAGTTCTTC.

The chain employs TRBV5-4 and TRBJ2-3; D possibly matches TRBD1 or TRBD2 (5 bases each). Trimming removed 3 bases at V and 0 bases at J, with 8 bases between. The length of the CDR3 is 14 residues. Germline V gene sequence: CDR1 SGHNT, CDR2 YYREEE (reference sequence). The CDR3 nucleotides are TGTGCCAGCAGCTCGGGACCGAGCACAGATACGCAGTATTTT. Residues: CASSSGPSTDTQYF.

The CDR3 DNA follows: TGTGCCAGCAGTTACTCGAGGGGTGGTGGCTACACCTTC. Its translation is CASSYSRGGGYTF. This chain connects TRBV6-5 to TRBJ1-2, with D perhaps matching TRBD1 (5 bases). Germline CDR1 and CDR2: MNHEY and SVGAGI. The CDR3 loop spans 13 amino acids. V was trimmed by 0 bases and J by 7 bases, leaving 9 bases between them.

The genes are TRBV5-6 and TRBJ2-7; tentative D call: TRBD1 (5 bases). Looked up from germline, CDR1 is SGHDT and CDR2 is YYEEEE. This CDR3 has 16 residues. V lost 0 bases and J 0 bases, leaving 13 bases between the germline ends. DNA for the CDR3: TGTGCCAGCAGCTTGGCCCAGGGTTTGTCCTCCTACGAGCAGTACTTC. Translation gives CASSLAQGLSSYEQYF.

CDR3 amino acids: CASSSSLNTEAFF. The CDR3, as DNA: TGTGCCAGCAGCTCCTCCCTGAACACTGAAGCTTTCTTT. This chain links TRBV13 with TRBJ1-1; no clear D. CDR3 length: 13 amino acids. The ends were cut back, 4 bases at V and 0 bases at J, with 6 bases in the middle. Germline values: CDR1 PRHDT, CDR2 FYEKMQ (reference sequence).

The J gene is TRBJ1-5, the V gene TRBV10-3; unclear D gene. V was trimmed by 0 bases and J by 3 bases, leaving 9 bases between them. Looked up from germline, CDR1 is ENHRY and CDR2 is SYGVKD. This CDR3 comprises 15 residues. The CDR3 here is CAISESGRLNQPQHF. The CDR3 bases are TGTGCCATCAGTGAGTCCGGTCGCCTCAATCAGCCCCAGCATTTT.

The chain has TRBV9 and TRBJ2-3; perhaps TRBD2 as D (7 bases). The CDR3 has 15 amino acids. V lost 2 bases and J 5 bases, leaving 15 bases between the germline ends. The germline gives CDR1 SGDLS, CDR2 YYNGEE. CDR3 region: CASSVGGADRDTQYF. CDR3 coding DNA: TGTGCCAGCAGCGTGGGAGGGGCGGACAGAGATACGCAGTATTTT.

The gene calls are TRBV27 and TRBJ2-7; the D gene is possibly TRBD2 (6 bases). V shed 3 bases and J shed 2 bases, with 11 bases lying between them. Germline CDR1 and CDR2: MNHEY and SMNVEV (reference sequence). The CDR3 is made up of 14 amino acids. Here the CDR3 DNA reads TGTGCCAGCAGTTTGGGTAGCGGAACCTACGAGCAGTACTTC. Its protein is CASSLGSGTYEQYF.

The table lists this clone with a count of one. The V gene is TRBV5-6, the J gene TRBJ1-2, with a weak D call TRBD1 (6 bases). Trimming left V 4 bases short and J 5 bases short, with 9 bases between. This CDR3 contains 12 residues. Germline V lookup: CDR1 SGHDT, CDR2 YYEEEE. CDR3 sequence: CASSPQGYGYTF. The CDR3 region has the DNA TGTGCCAGCAGCCCCCAGGGGTATGGCTACACCTTC. The full variable domain, its missing parts supplied by reference TRBV5-6 and TRBJ1-2, is DAGVTQSPTHLIKTRGQQVTLRCSPKSGHDTVSWYQQALGQGPQFIFQYYEEEERQRGNFPDRFSGHQFPNYSSELNVNALLLGDSALYLCASSPQGYGYTFGSGTRLTVV.

This clone occurred once. Other nucleotide sequences from this sample produce the same CDR3. V gene TRBV4-1 combines with J gene TRBJ2-7; D remains unclear. V was clipped by 6 bases and J by 4 bases, with 22 bases between them. The CDR3 is made up of 16 amino acids. Germline CDR1 reads MGHRA; CDR2 reads YSYEKL. The CDR3 loop reads CASSPQALAIGYEQYF. The CDR3 DNA is TGCGCCAGCAGTCCTCAGGCCCTGGCTATTGGTTACGAGCAGTACTTC.

The chain couples TRBV2 to TRBJ1-2; 7 bases match TRBD1. The CDR3 sequence is 14 residues long. Losses at the gene ends were 5 bases for V and 3 bases for J; bases not matched to a gene: 6. From germline, CDR1 is SNHLY and CDR2 FYNNEI. The CDR3 sequence: CASSQEDRYYGYTF. CDR3 nucleotides: TGTGCCAGCAGTCAAGAGGACAGGTACTATGGCTACACCTTC.

The chain links TRBV11-3 to TRBJ2-7; D unclear. The CDR3 is 13 residues long. Germline CDR1 SGHNT, CDR2 YENEEA. The germline V and J ends were trimmed by 8 bases and 1 base, with 12 bases remaining between them. The CDR3 DNA is TGTGCCAGCTCGGACGGCACTTCCTACGAGCAGTACTTC. Protein: CASSDGTSYEQYF.

This chain uses TRBV29-1 with TRBJ2-1; D might be TRBD2 (6 bases). Trimming removed 1 base from V and 2 bases from J, with 9 bases in between. The CDR3 sequence is 14 residues long. In germline, CDR1 is SQVTM, CDR2 ANQGSEA. CDR3 in amino acids: CSVEGGEPYNEQFF. CDR3 nucleotides: TGCAGCGTTGAAGGGGGGGAACCCTACAATGAGCAGTTCTTC.

The chain couples TRBV4-3 to TRBJ1-1, with unresolved D. Germline CDR1 is LGHNA and CDR2 is YSLEER. The CDR3 runs 11 residues. Trimming removed 5 bases at V and 12 bases at J, with 13 bases between. Here the CDR3 reads CASSRTEKSFF. CDR3 nucleotide sequence: TGCGCCAGCAGCAGGACGGAGAAATCTTTCTTT.

The chain combines TRBV4-3 with TRBJ2-7; D gene uncertain. CDR1 and CDR2 from the germline V gene are LGHNA and YSLEER. V was clipped by 1 base and J by 6 bases, with 13 bases between them. This CDR3 comprises 14 residues. As DNA, the CDR3 is TGCGCCAGCAGCCAAGGATTCACTGTGGGCGAGCAGTACTTC. Its translation: CASSQGFTVGEQYF.

The chain carries TRBV28 and TRBJ2-1; D may be TRBD2 (5 bases). Trimming cost V 2 bases and J 7 bases, with 9 bases left between them. Looked up from germline, CDR1 is MDHEN and CDR2 is SYDVKM. This CDR3 comprises 13 residues. The CDR3 is CASSLARGNEQFF. The CDR3 coding sequence is TGTGCCAGCAGTTTAGCCCGGGGTAATGAGCAGTTCTTC.

This sequence joins TRBV28 and TRBJ2-7; D is perhaps TRBD1 (6 bases). Germline V lookup: CDR1 MDHEN, CDR2 SYDVKM. The CDR3 covers 13 residues. V shed 6 bases and J shed 2 bases, with 11 bases lying between them. The CDR3 loop is CASSLQGTYEQYF. In nucleotides, the CDR3 is TGTGCCAGCAGCCTCCAGGGGACCTACGAGCAGTACTTC.

The gene calls are TRBV2 and TRBJ2-5; D is unresolved. Trimming cost V 3 bases and J 4 bases, with 6 bases left between them. Germline V CDR1 and CDR2: SNHLY, FYNNEI. The CDR3 loop spans 12 amino acids. The CDR3 is CASSDMGETQYF. Here the CDR3 DNA reads TGTGCCAGCAGTGATATGGGAGAGACCCAGTACTTC.

In nucleotides, the CDR3 is TGTGCCAGCAGCCCACTTGAAGGGGGGGACGAGCAGTACTTC. Translation: CASSPLEGGDEQYF. V gene TRBV11-2 combines with J gene TRBJ2-7; possible D gene TRBD2, 7 bases. Germline V gene data show CDR1 as SGHAT and CDR2 as FQNNGV. The CDR3 spans 14 residues. V lost 5 bases and J lost 5, with 16 bases in between.

The genes are TRBV27 and TRBJ2-1, with D possibly being TRBD1 (6 bases). Germline assignment: CDR1 MNHEY and CDR2 SMNVEV (reference sequence). The V end was cut by 7 bases, the J end by 0 bases, with 10 bases between. This CDR3 is built from 14 residues. CDR3 in DNA: TGTGCCAGCACCGAACAGGGCTCCTACAATGAGCAGTTCTTC. As protein: CASTEQGSYNEQFF.

The chain employs TRBV30 and TRBJ2-5, with D perhaps TRBD1 or TRBD2 (5 bases each). The J call is doubtful: the DNA matches TRBJ2-7 better. The germline CDR1 and CDR2 sequences are GTSNPN and SVGIG (reference sequence). The length of the CDR3 is 14 residues. Written as DNA, the CDR3 is TGTGCCTGGTCACTCCGGGACGCCGCCTACGAGCAGTACTTC. It is translated as CAWSLRDAAYEQYF.

The rearrangement uses TRBV27 and TRBJ2-2; D call uncertain. Germline CDR1 and CDR2: MNHEY and SMNVEV (reference sequence). V was trimmed by 1 base and J by 1 base, leaving 10 bases between them. The CDR3 has 16 amino acids. The CDR3 nucleotides are TGTGCCAGCAGTTTATGGGCTGTTCAGAACACCGGGGAGCTGTTTTTT. The encoded protein is CASSLWAVQNTGELFF.

This sequence joins TRBV16 and TRBJ2-2; D ambiguous. Trimming removed 5 bases at V and 1 base at J, with 11 bases between. The CDR3 has 15 residues. Germline V CDR1 and CDR2: KGHSY, FQNENV. The CDR3 spells CASSERAGNTGELFF. CDR3 bases: TGTGCCAGCAGCGAGAGAGCAGGGAACACCGGGGAGCTGTTTTTT. The full variable domain, with the rest looked up from reference TRBV16 and TRBJ2-2, is GEEVAQTPKHLVRGEGQKAKLYCAPIKGHSYVFWYQQVLKNEFKFLISFQNENVFDETGMPKERFSAKCLPNSPCSLEIQATKLEDSAVYFCASSERAGNTGELFFGEGSRLTVL.

V gene TRBV7-9 combines with J gene TRBJ2-7; tentatively, D is TRBD2 (5 bases). Germline CDR1 is SEHNR and CDR2 is FQNEAQ (reference sequence). This CDR3 is built from 12 residues. Trimming took 5 bases from V and 7 from J, leaving 12 bases between them. This CDR3 reads CASSPIRGEQYF. As DNA, the CDR3 is TGTGCCAGCAGCCCCATCCGAGGGGAGCAGTACTTC.